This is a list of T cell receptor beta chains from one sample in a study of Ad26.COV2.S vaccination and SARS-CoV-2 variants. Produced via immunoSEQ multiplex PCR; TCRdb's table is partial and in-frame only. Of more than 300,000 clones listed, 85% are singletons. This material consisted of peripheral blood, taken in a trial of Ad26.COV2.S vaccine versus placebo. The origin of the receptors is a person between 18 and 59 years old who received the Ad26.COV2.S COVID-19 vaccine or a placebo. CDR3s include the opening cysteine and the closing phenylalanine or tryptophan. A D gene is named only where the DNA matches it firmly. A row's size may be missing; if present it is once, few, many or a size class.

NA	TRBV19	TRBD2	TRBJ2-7	CASSIGLAGSYEQYF	TGTGCCAGTAGTATAGGACTAGCGGGGAGCTACGAGCAGTACTTC
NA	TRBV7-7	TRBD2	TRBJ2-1	CASSKAGGPADNEQFF	TGTGCTAGCAGCAAAGCGGGGGGGCCTGCGGACAATGAGCAGTTCTTC
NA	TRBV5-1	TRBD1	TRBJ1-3	CASSLKTGLGNTIYF	TGCGCCAGCAGCTTAAAGACAGGGCTTGGAAACACCATATATTTT
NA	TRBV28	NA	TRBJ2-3	CASSFQGLTDTQYF	TGTGCCAGCAGTTTCCAGGGGCTCACAGATACGCAGTATTTT
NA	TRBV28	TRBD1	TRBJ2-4	CASGRAGGDNIQYF	TGTGCCAGCGGACGGGCAGGGGGCGATAACATTCAGTACTTC
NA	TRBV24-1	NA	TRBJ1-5	CATSDFSGSQPQHF	TGTGCCACCAGTGATTTTTCAGGGAGCCAGCCCCAGCATTTT
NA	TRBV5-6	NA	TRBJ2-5	CASSFTFRGTQYF	TGTGCCAGCAGCTTTACATTCCGTGGGACCCAGTACTTC
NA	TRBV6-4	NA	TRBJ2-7	CASSEGDGYEQYF	TGTGCCAGCAGTGAGGGTGATGGCTACGAGCAGTACTTC
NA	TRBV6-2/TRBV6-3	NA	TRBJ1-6	CASSYALQADSPLHF	TGTGCCAGCAGTTACGCGTTGCAGGCTGATTCACCCCTCCACTTT
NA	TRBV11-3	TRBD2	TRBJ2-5	CASSPSYGGGAETQYF	TGTGCCAGCAGCCCCTCTTACGGCGGGGGGGCAGAGACCCAGTACTTC
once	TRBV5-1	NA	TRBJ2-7	CASSLGHLDSTYEQYF	TGCGCCAGCAGCTTGGGCCATCTCGACAGTACCTACGAGCAGTACTTC
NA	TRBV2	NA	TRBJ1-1	CASNPDGRFEAFF	TGTGCCAGCAACCCGGATGGGCGCTTTGAAGCTTTCTTT
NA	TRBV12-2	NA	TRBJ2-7	CASRLYQREQYF	TGTGCAAGTCGCTTGTATCAGCGGGAGCAGTACTTC
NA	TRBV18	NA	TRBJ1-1	CASSALGGRTEAFF	TGTGCCAGCTCAGCCCTGGGGGGGCGAACTGAAGCTTTCTTT
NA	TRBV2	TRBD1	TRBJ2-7	CASRQGASSYEQYF	TGTGCCAGCAGGCAGGGGGCGAGCTCCTACGAGCAGTACTTC
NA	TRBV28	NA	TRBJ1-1	CASRLPTTMNTEAFF	TGTGCCAGCAGACTCCCCACGACTATGAACACTGAAGCTTTCTTT
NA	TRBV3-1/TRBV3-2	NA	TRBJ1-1	CASSPIGGGTEAFF	TGTGCCAGCAGCCCCATAGGGGGTGGCACTGAAGCTTTCTTT
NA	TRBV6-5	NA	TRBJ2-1	CASSPQTLPFWRVF	TGTGCCAGCAGCCCACAGACCCTCCCCTTTTGGCGAGTCTTC
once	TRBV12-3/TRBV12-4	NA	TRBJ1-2	CASSPAGGNGYTF	TGTGCCAGCAGTCCCGCCGGGGGAAATGGCTACACCTTC
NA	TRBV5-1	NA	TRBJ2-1	CASSFSIGGGGYNEQFF	TGCGCCAGCAGCTTTTCTATCGGCGGTGGGGGGTACAATGAGCAGTTCTTC
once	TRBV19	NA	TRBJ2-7	CASSSRAGAWVQYF	TGTGCCAGTAGTTCCCGGGCAGGGGCCTGGGTGCAGTACTTC
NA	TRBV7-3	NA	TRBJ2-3	CASSLLVSTDTQYF	TGTGCCAGCAGCTTACTGGTTAGCACAGATACGCAGTATTTT
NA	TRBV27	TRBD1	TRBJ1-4	CASSFQGGVGEKLFF	TGTGCCAGCAGTTTCCAGGGGGGAGTTGGTGAAAAACTGTTTTTT
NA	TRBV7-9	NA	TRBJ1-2	CASSPGGSFNYGYTF	TGTGCCAGCAGCCCGGGGGGGTCTTTTAACTATGGCTACACCTTC
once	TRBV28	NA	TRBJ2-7	CASSLPGVWNEQYF	TGTGCCAGCAGTCTGCCGGGTGTTTGGAACGAGCAGTACTTC
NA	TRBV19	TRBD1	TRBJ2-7	CASSEGARYEQYF	TGTGCCAGTAGCGAGGGGGCGCGGTACGAGCAGTACTTC
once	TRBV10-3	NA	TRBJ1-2	CATADLTSRHNYGYTF	TGTGCCACCGCCGACCTGACATCTCGGCATAACTATGGCTACACCTTC
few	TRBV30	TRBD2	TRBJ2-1	CAWSLGTTNEQFF	TGTGCCTGGAGCCTAGGGACTACCAATGAGCAGTTCTTC